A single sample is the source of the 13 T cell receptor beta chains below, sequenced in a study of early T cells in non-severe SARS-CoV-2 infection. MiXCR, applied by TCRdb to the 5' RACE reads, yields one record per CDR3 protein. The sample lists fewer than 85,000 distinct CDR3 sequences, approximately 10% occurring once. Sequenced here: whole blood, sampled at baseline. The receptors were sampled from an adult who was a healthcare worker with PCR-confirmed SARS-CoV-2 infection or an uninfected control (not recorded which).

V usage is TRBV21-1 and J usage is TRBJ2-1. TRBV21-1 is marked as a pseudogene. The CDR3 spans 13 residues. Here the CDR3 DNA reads TGTGCCAGCAGCATAGGAGCCTACAATGAGCAGTTCTTC. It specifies CASSIGAYNEQFF.

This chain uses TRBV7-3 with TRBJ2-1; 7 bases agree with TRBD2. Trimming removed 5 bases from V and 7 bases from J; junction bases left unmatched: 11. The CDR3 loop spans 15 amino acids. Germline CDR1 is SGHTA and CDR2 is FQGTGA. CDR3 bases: TGTGCCAGCAGCATTATAGCGGGTTTTGGTAATGAGCAGTTCTTC. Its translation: CASSIIAGFGNEQFF.

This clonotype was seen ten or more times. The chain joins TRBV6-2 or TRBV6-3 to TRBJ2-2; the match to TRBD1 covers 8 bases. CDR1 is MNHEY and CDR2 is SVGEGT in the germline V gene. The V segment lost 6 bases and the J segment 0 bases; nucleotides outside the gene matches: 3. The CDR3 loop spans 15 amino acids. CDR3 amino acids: CASRGTGANTGELFF. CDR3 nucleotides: TGTGCCAGCAGAGGGACAGGAGCGAACACCGGGGAGCTGTTTTTT.

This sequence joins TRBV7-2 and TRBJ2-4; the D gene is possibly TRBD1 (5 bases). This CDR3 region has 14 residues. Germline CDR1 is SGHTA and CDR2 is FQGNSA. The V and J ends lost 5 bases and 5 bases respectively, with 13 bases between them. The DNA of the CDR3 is TGTGCCAGCAGCAAACAGCTACAGGAAAACATTCAGTACTTC. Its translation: CASSKQLQENIQYF.

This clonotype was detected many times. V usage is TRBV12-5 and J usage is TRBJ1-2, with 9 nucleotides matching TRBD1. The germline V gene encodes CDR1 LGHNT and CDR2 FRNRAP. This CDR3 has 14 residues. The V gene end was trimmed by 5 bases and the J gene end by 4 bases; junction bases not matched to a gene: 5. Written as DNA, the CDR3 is TGTGCTAGTGGTCCCAGGACAGGGGTCTATGGCTACACCTTC. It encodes CASGPRTGVYGYTF.

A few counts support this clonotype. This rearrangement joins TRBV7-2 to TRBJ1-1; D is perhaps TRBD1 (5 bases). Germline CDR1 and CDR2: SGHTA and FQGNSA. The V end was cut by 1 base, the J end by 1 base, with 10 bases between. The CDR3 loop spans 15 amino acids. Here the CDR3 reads CASSLVGGANTEAFF. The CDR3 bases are TGTGCCAGCAGCTTAGTCGGGGGAGCGAACACTGAAGCTTTCTTT.

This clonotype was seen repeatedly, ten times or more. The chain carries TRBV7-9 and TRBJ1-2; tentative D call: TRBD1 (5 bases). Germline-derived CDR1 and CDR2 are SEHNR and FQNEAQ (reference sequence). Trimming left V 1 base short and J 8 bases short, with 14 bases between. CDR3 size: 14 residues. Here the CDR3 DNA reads TGTGCCAGCAGCTTAGACGGACAATCGCCCGGCTACACCTTC. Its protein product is CASSLDGQSPGYTF.

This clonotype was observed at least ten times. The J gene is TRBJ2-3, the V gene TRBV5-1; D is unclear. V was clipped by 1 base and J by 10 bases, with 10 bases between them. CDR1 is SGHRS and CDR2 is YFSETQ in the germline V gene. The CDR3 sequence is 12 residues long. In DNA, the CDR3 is TGCGCCAGCAGCTTGTCGTACGCTGCGCAGTATTTT. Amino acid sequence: CASSLSYAAQYF.

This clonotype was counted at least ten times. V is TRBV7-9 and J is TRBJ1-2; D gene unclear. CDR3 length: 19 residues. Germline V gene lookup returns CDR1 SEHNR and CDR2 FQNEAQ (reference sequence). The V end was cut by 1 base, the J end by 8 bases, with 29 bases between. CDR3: CASSLGTEEDYWSKMGYTF. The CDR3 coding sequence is TGTGCCAGCAGCTTAGGGACTGAAGAAGACTATTGGTCGAAGATGGGCTACACCTTC.

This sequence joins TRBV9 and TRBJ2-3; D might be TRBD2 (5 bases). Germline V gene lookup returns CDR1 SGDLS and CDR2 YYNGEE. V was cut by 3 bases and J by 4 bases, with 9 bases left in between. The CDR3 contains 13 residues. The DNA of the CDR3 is TGTGCCAGCAGCGGACTATTGTCAGATACGCAGTATTTT. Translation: CASSGLLSDTQYF.

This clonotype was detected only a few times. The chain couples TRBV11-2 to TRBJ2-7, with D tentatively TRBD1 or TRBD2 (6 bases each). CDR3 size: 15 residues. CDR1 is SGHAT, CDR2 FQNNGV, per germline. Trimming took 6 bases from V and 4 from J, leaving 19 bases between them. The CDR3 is CASSPGGGGDYEQYF. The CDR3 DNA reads TGTGCCAGCAGTCCTGGCGGAGGGGGTGATTACGAGCAGTACTTC.

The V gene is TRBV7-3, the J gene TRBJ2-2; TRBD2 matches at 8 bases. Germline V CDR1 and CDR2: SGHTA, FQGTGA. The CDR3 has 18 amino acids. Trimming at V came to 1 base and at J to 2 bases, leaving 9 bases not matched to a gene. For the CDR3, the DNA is TGTGCCAGCAGCTTAAGGGGACCCGGGACTAGAAACACCGGGGAGCTGTTTTTT. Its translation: CASSLRGPGTRNTGELFF.

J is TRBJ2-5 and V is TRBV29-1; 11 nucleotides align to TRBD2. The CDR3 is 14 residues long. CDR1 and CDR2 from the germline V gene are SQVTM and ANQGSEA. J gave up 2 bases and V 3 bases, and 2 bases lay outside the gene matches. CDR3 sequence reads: CSVDIAGGQETQYF. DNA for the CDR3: TGCAGCGTTGATATAGCGGGGGGGCAAGAGACCCAGTACTTC.